The sequence of this T cell receptor beta chain was determined in a study of early T cells in non-severe SARS-CoV-2 infection. Study conclusions and caveats: Database matching using VDJdb favored anti-spike CD8 responses, with private and CD4 specificities left missing.

Germline V gene lookup returns CDR1 LGHNA and CDR2 YNFKEQ. This CDR3 is 15 amino acids long. V lost 4 bases, J lost 3 bases, and 5 bases stayed unmatched. Tagging with unique molecular identifiers was applied to individual cDNA molecules. TCRdb passed the 5' RACE reads through MiXCR, listing each CDR3 protein once. The sample lists 30,000 to 35,000 distinct CDR3 sequences; roughly 5% were seen once. This clonotype was counted at least ten times. Its antigen is currently unknown. The receptor was derived from an adult who was a healthcare worker with PCR-confirmed SARS-CoV-2 infection or an uninfected control (not recorded which). Material: whole blood. This rearrangement joins TRBV4-2 to TRBJ2-3, with TRBD1 matching over 9 bases. In nucleotides, the CDR3 is TGTGCCAGCAGCCCTCGGACAGGGGCGACAGATACGCAGTATTTT. This gives the protein CASSPRTGATDTQYF.